This entry lists 17 T cell receptor beta chains sequenced from one sample in a study of blood T cell repertoires in COVID-19. TCRdb keeps only in-frame clones here, not all; method: immunoSEQ multiplex PCR. The sample has over 100,000 clones; around four fifths are singletons. Sequencing was performed on peripheral blood. The origin of the receptors is a woman aged 55 to 70 with acute or convalescent COVID-19.

V usage is TRBV18 and J usage is TRBJ2-3; the D gene is possibly TRBD2 (6 bases). V lost 4 bases and J 11 bases, leaving 28 bases between the germline ends. Germline assignment: CDR1 KGHSH and CDR2 LQKENI. The CDR3 is 17 residues long. In DNA, the CDR3 is TGTGCCAGCTCACTTAGTTTGGCGGACCCAATTCACGGGAGGCAGTATTTT. Encoded protein: CASSLSLADPIHGRQYF.

The rearrangement joins TRBV27 to TRBJ2-1; possible D gene TRBD2, 6 bases. Trimming removed 5 bases at V and 6 bases at J, with 8 bases between. The CDR3 extends over 12 amino acids. CDR1 and CDR2 (germline): MNHEY, SMNVEV (reference sequence). CDR3 bases: TGTGCCAGCAGTCCGGGACTCAATGAGCAGTTCTTC. The encoded protein is CASSPGLNEQFF.

The rearrangement links TRBV20-1 to TRBJ1-2; no clear D. Trimming cost V 3 bases and J 8 bases, with 7 bases left between them. CDR1 and CDR2 from the germline V gene are DFQATT and SNEGSKA (reference sequence). The CDR3 is made up of 10 amino acids. For the CDR3, the DNA is TGCAGTGCTAGCTTCGGGGGCTACACCTTC. It encodes CSASFGGYTF.

The chain has TRBV5-5 and TRBJ1-1, with TRBD1 identical over 7 bases. CDR1 SGHKS and CDR2 YYEKEE come from the germline V gene (reference sequence). The CDR3 has 13 amino acids. V trimming: 4 bases; J trimming: 7 bases; junction bases outside the gene matches: 7. The CDR3, as DNA: TGTGCCAGCAGCCAAGACAGGGTAGATGAAGCTTTCTTT. Translated: CASSQDRVDEAFF. Together with reference TRBV5-5 and TRBJ1-1, the CDR3 gives the full variable domain: DAGVTQSPTHLIKTRGQQVTLRCSPISGHKSVSWYQQVLGQGPQFIFQYYEKEERGRGNFPDRFSARQFPNYSSELNVNALLLGDSALYLCASSQDRVDEAFFGQGTRLTVV.

This clone occurred a few times. The rearrangement joins TRBV30 to TRBJ2-7; 12 bases match TRBD2. The CDR3 has 18 residues. Germline-derived CDR1 and CDR2 are GTSNPN and SVGIG (reference sequence). Losses at the gene ends were 2 bases for V and 4 bases for J; bases not matched to a gene: 15. CDR3 DNA: TGTGCCTGGAGTATGACAGGGGGTCTAGCGGGAGGGGAATACGAGCAGTACTTC. Translation gives CAWSMTGGLAGGEYEQYF.

The chain joins TRBV4-2 to TRBJ2-4; 11 nucleotides line up with TRBD2. The CDR3 consists of 16 residues. V shed 0 bases, J shed 4 bases, and the junction held 2 bases outside the gene matches. Germline lookup yields CDR1 LGHNA and CDR2 YNFKEQ. This CDR3 is CASSQDLAGGKNIQYF. The CDR3 DNA sequence: TGTGCCAGCAGCCAAGATCTAGCGGGGGGAAAAAACATTCAGTACTTC.

The chain has TRBV11-2 and TRBJ1-3; a possible D gene is TRBD1 (5 bases). CDR1 SGHAT and CDR2 FQNNGV come from the germline V gene. CDR3 length: 15 residues. Trimming shortened V by 3 bases and J by 3 bases, and 12 bases separated the two germline ends. The CDR3 DNA is TGTGCCAGCAGCTTTGGGCAGGGCAGTGGAAACACCATATATTTT. Translation: CASSFGQGSGNTIYF.

The genes are TRBV3-1 (or the pseudogene TRBV3-2) and TRBJ2-7, with a possible D match to TRBD2 (7 bases). This CDR3 is built from 16 residues. The V end lost 4 bases, the J end lost 5 bases, and 21 bases lay between the germline ends. CDR1 LGHDT and CDR2 YNNKEL come from the germline V gene (reference sequence). The CDR3 here is CASSPSLGGGWNEQYF. The CDR3 region has the DNA TGTGCCAGCAGCCCGTCCCTAGGGGGGGGCTGGAACGAGCAGTACTTC.

This chain connects TRBV7-2 to TRBJ1-1; D is unresolved. The germline CDR1 and CDR2 sequences are SGHTA and FQGNSA. The CDR3 length is 14 residues. Trimming removed 2 bases from V and 5 bases from J, with 12 bases in between. CDR3 sequence (DNA): TGTGCCAGCAGCTTATCCCGCACTACGACTGAAGCTTTCTTT. Its protein is CASSLSRTTTEAFF.

On this clone itself: At one of its ends the junction is not consistent with the germline gene, which may arise from a read error. V usage is TRBV11-2 and J usage is TRBJ1-6, with no clear D. Germline V gene sequence: CDR1 SGHAT, CDR2 FQNNGV. The CDR3 contains 13 residues. This CDR3 is CASSLEENSPLHF. The CDR3, as DNA: TGTGCCAGCAGCCTAGAGGAGAATTCACCCCTCCACTTT.

The V gene is TRBV6-5, the J gene TRBJ2-3, with no clear D. V lost 2 bases to trimming and J lost 6 bases, with 12 bases between them. Germline loops: CDR1 MNHEY, CDR2 SVGAGI. This CDR3 is 14 amino acids long. Here the CDR3 reads CASSYTLPVDTQYF. The CDR3 bases are TGTGCCAGCAGTTACACCCTTCCGGTGGATACGCAGTATTTT.

The chain employs TRBV27 and TRBJ2-1; weak D call: TRBD2 (6 bases). The ends were cut back, 5 bases at V and 0 bases at J, with 17 bases in the middle. CDR1 is MNHEY, CDR2 SMNVEV, per germline (reference sequence). The CDR3 runs 17 residues. The DNA for the CDR3 is TGTGCCAGCAGTCGACTAGGCGGTGTGAGCTCCTACAATGAGCAGTTCTTC. The encoded protein is CASSRLGGVSSYNEQFF.

This chain joins TRBV30 and TRBJ2-3; 7 bases line up with TRBD2. V lost 2 bases and J lost 3; bases outside the gene matches: 20. CDR1 is GTSNPN, CDR2 SVGIG, per germline (reference sequence). This CDR3 has 19 amino acids. CDR3 DNA: TGTGCCTGGAGTACCCGACTACCGGGCGCGGGGGTTAGGACAGATACGCAGTATTTT. Its translation: CAWSTRLPGAGVRTDTQYF.

The genes are TRBV2 and TRBJ1-6, with D maybe TRBD1 (5 bases). The V end was cut by 8 bases, the J end by 7 bases, with 9 bases between. The CDR3 contains 12 residues. Germline-derived CDR1 and CDR2 are SNHLY and FYNNEI. The CDR3 region has the DNA TGTGCCAGCCGGGGGGTCAATTCACCCCTCCACTTT. Encoded protein: CASRGVNSPLHF. The variable domain in full, completed from reference TRBV2 and TRBJ1-6, reads EPEVTQTPSHQVTQMGQEVILRCVPISNHLYFYWYRQILGQKVEFLVSFYNNEISEKSEIFDDQFSVERPDGSNFTLKIRSTKLEDSAMYFCASRGVNSPLHFGNGTRLTVT.

J is TRBJ2-7 and V is TRBV30, with 9 bases fitting TRBD1. The germline V gene has CDR1 GTSNPN and CDR2 SVGIG (reference sequence). Trimming took 0 bases from V and 5 from J; bases not matched to a gene: 8. The CDR3 consists of 15 residues. CDR3 amino acids: CAWSVFRTGVHEQYF. In DNA form, the CDR3 reads TGTGCCTGGAGTGTATTTAGGACAGGGGTCCACGAGCAGTACTTC.

The chain uses TRBV27 and TRBJ2-5; TRBD1 might be the D (6 bases). This CDR3 region has 13 residues. V shed 5 bases and J shed 5 bases, with 12 bases lying between them. Germline V CDR1 and CDR2: MNHEY, SMNVEV (reference sequence). CDR3 bases: TGTGCCAGCAGTATAGGACAGTGGGAGACCCAGTACTTC. It translates to CASSIGQWETQYF.

V is TRBV6-1 and J is TRBJ2-1; 10 nucleotides agree with TRBD2. The V gene end was trimmed by 5 bases and the J gene end by 9 bases; junction bases not matched to a gene: 7. CDR3 length equals 14 residues. Germline CDR1 reads MNHNS; CDR2 reads SASEGT. CDR3 nucleotides: TGTGCCAGCAGTCCCCTAGCGGGGGTTTCTGAGCAGTTCTTC. This gives the protein CASSPLAGVSEQFF.